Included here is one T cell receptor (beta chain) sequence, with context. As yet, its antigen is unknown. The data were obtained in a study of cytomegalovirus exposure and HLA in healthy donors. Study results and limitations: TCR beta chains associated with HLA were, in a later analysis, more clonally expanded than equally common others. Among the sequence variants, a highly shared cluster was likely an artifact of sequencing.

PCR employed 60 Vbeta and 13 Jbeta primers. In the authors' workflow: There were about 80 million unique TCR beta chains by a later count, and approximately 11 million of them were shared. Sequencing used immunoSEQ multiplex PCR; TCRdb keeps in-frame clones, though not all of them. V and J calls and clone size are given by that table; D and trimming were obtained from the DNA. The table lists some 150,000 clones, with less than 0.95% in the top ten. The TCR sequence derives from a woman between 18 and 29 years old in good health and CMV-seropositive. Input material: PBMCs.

The CDR3 sequence: CASSVAHNTGNTIYF. Written as DNA, the CDR3 is TGTGCCAGCAGCGTAGCCCACAATACTGGAAACACCATATATTTT. The V and J genes are TRBV9 and TRBJ1-3; no reliable D call. Germline V gene data show CDR1 as SGDLS and CDR2 as YYNGEE. Trimming shortened V by 0 bases and J by 2 bases, and 9 bases separated the two germline ends. The CDR3 is 15 residues long.